The clone carrying this T cell receptor (beta chain) has just a few counts. This sample is part of a study of T-cell reconstitution after alpha-beta-depleted transplantation in children. Construction of the TCRbeta library involved unique molecular identifiers. TCRdb processed the PCR reads anew with MiXCR; each CDR3 protein has one entry. The data contain some 530,000 distinct CDR3 sequences, around 12% of them seen just once; the ten biggest clones take up about 5.6%. The material was PBMCs from the stem cell graft donor, obtained from the stem cell graft. The origin of this receptor is a human donor who donated a stem cell graft to a child with combined immunodeficiency.

The CDR3 is CASSERPRIWQFF. As DNA, the CDR3 is TGTGCCAGCAGTGAGCGTCCCCGTATCTGGCAGTTCTTC. The chain carries TRBV2 and TRBJ2-1; D call uncertain. Germline-derived CDR1 and CDR2 are SNHLY and FYNNEI. The CDR3 is 13 amino acids. Trimming cost V 3 bases and J 12 bases, with 15 bases left between them.